This T cell receptor beta chain was found in a study of blood T cell repertoires in COVID-19. Authors' analysis steps: Reference gene primer amplification gave nucleated cell count estimates. Data came from immunoSEQ multiplex PCR; TCRdb stores just in-frame clones and leaves some out. D and trimming come from the DNA, and the V and J calls and clone size come from that table. The sample includes roughly 250,000 clones, approximately 88% of them seen just once. V dropped 6 bases and J dropped 5; count of bases not matched to a gene: 10. CDR1 is SQVTM, CDR2 ANQGSEA, per germline. The CDR3 is 15 amino acids.

The chain employs TRBV29-1 and TRBJ2-3; 11 bases agree with TRBD2. Input material: PBMCs or T cells enriched from blood (not recorded which). The source of this sequence is a woman aged 40 to 50 who had been exposed to COVID-19. The CDR3 loop is CSVIRTSGLGDTQYF. The CDR3 nucleotides are TGCAGCGTGATTCGGACTAGCGGGTTGGGAGATACGCAGTATTTT.